This T cell receptor (beta chain) was found in a study of CD8+CD57+ T cells in acquired aplastic anemia (dated by TCRdb to between 2018 and 2020). About the full investigation: A mean of approximately 3 ug of DNA, ranging from roughly 0.19 to 27.4 ug, was extracted from sorted CD4+ and CD8+ cells.

The study at large found these results: About 29 CD8+ CDR3 sequences were found to be shared between patients and controls, but these sequences appeared to be highly expressed in patients and within the immunodominant clones of the patients. CD8+ Simpson's diversity did not differ significantly between patients and healthy controls (P=0.060).

For this chain, trimming is 7 bases at the V end and 7 bases at the J end, and the number of junction bases without a gene match is 8. Spanning cysteine to phenylalanine, the CDR3 consists of 13 amino acids. Only the CDR3 DNA stays, 39 bases, in frame from base 1. The germline V gene (reference sequence) provides CDR1 WNHNN and CDR2 SYGVQD. TCR repertoires of sorted CD4+ and CD8+ blood T cells from severe aplastic anemia patients and healthy subjects were deep-sequenced in the study. Ficoll-Paque density gradient centrifugation was used to isolate peripheral blood mononuclear cells. Before DNA extraction, CD4+ and CD8+ T cells were sorted with FACS or magnetic beads. Profiling of TCR beta VDJ combinations and CDR3 sequences used genomic DNA as the template. An Illumina HiSeq 2000 was used for TCR repertoire sequencing. In the authors' own workflow: TRBV/TRBJ rearrangement plots, CDR3 size and DJ length profiles, and Simpson's diversity index were used to assess repertoires. The immunodominant clone was defined as the most abundant DNA sequence in deep sequencing data. CDR3 amino acid sequences were checked for sharing across subjects and were also compared against the VDJdb database and published repertoires. TCRdb handled the public reads itself, with Q25 trimming in fastp and clone calling in MiXCR, and kept productive beta chains. Each record represents a unique CDR3 protein, reported with the most common genes and DNA among its rows. None of the V and J calls come from the authors' own analysis; TCRdb made them. The sample table records 150,000 to 200,000 distinct CDR3 sequences; around 65% of these occur just once. The ten largest clones capture about 43% of the sample.

Remarks on this clonotype: It has no known antigen specificity. No much larger clone is present one base from it, and per-base qualities are unavailable.

The sequence derives from a human donor with severe aplastic anemia or a healthy control (not recorded which). Recombination connected TRBV10-1 to TRBJ2-7; 9 central nucleotides agree with TRBD1. The sequenced sample was sorted CD4+, CD8+, or CD8+CD57+ T cells (not recorded which) from PBMCs. The CDR3 region reads CASNGGQGREQYF. The DNA sequence reads TGCGCCAGCAACGGGGGACAGGGAAGGGAGCAGTACTTC.